This T cell receptor beta chain comes out of a study of blood T cell repertoires in COVID-19. Study at large: Sample material is recorded as cDNA or gDNA derived from T cells, B-cell-depleted T cells, or PBMCs.

This clone has a handful of counts. The trim removed 1 base at V and 7 bases at J, leaving 4 bases unmatched. Germline V CDR1 and CDR2: SGHTS, YDEGEE. The CDR3 has 14 residues. Produced via immunoSEQ multiplex PCR; TCRdb's table is partial and in-frame only. The repertoire includes some 250,000 clones, roughly nine tenths of them detected once, and 9.5% to 15% sits in the top ten. V and J are TRBV5-8 and TRBJ1-2; 10 positions match TRBD1. Input material: peripheral blood. The sequence was collected from a woman between 25 and 40 years old with COVID-19, enrolled during active disease. The CDR3 loop is CASSLRGTGVGYTF. The CDR3 DNA sequence: TGTGCCAGCAGCTTGAGAGGGACAGGGGTTGGCTACACCTTC.